What follows are 29 T cell receptor beta chains derived from one specimen sequenced in a study of blood T cell repertoires in COVID-19. Only in-frame clones appear in the TCRdb table, and some are missing; sequencing was by immunoSEQ multiplex PCR. Altogether about 76,000 clones are present, about 85% being singletons, with the ten largest covering 10% to 11%. Sequenced: peripheral blood. Source of these receptors: a man aged 60 to 69 with COVID-19, enrolled during active disease.

In its sample, this clone was seen once. The gene calls are TRBV18 and TRBJ2-3, with D unclear. In germline, CDR1 is KGHSH, CDR2 LQKENI. Trimming pared 5 bases from V and 0 bases from J, leaving 12 bases between. The CDR3 is 15 residues long. The CDR3 DNA follows: TGTGCCAGCTCAGAGTTTGAGTCTAGCACAGATACGCAGTATTTT. It is translated as CASSEFESSTDTQYF.

Regarding this clone: The sample has other DNA sequences that encode this CDR3 too. The chain combines TRBV5-4 with TRBJ1-2; TRBD1 is a possible D gene (6 bases). The germline V and J ends were trimmed by 0 bases and 3 bases, with 9 bases remaining between them. CDR1 and CDR2 from the germline V gene are SGHNT and YYREEE (reference sequence). This CDR3 is 14 amino acids long. As DNA, the CDR3 is TGTGCCAGCAGCTTGGCAGGGGTTGACTATGGCTACACCTTC. Its translation: CASSLAGVDYGYTF. Combining the CDR3 with reference TRBV5-4 and TRBJ1-2 gives the whole variable domain ETGVTQSPTHLIKTRGQQVTLRCSSQSGHNTVSWYQQALGQGPQFIFQYYREEENGRGNFPPRFSGLQFPNYSSELNVNALELDDSALYLCASSLAGVDYGYTFGSGTRLTVV.

The V gene is TRBV5-1, the J gene TRBJ2-1; 9 bases are shared with TRBD2. CDR1 SGHRS and CDR2 YFSETQ come from the germline V gene. V lost 0 bases and J lost 5; bases outside the gene matches: 3. There are 15 residues in the CDR3. The CDR3 DNA sequence: TGCGCCAGCAGCTTGGGACTAGCGGTCAACAATGAGCAGTTCTTC. This translates into CASSLGLAVNNEQFF.

This chain links TRBV18 with TRBJ1-1; 8 bases fit TRBD1. Trimming cost V 4 bases and J 4 bases; bases outside gene matches: 11. The germline V gene has CDR1 KGHSH and CDR2 LQKENI. The CDR3 extends over 16 amino acids. This CDR3 is CASSQSQGAEGTEAFF. In nucleotides, the CDR3 is TGTGCCAGCTCACAGAGCCAGGGGGCTGAAGGCACTGAAGCTTTCTTT.

This clone was seen a single time. J is TRBJ2-5 and V is TRBV5-1, with unresolved D. CDR1 is SGHRS and CDR2 is YFSETQ in the germline V gene. V gave up 2 bases and J gave up 5 bases, with 4 bases separating them. This CDR3 is 11 amino acids long. The CDR3 region is CASSFEETQYF. CDR3 bases: TGCGCCAGCAGCTTTGAGGAGACCCAGTACTTC.

This chain links TRBV5-1 with TRBJ2-7; a weak D match, TRBD2 (7 bases). V dropped 4 bases and J dropped 5 bases, with 19 bases sitting between them. Per the germline V gene, CDR1 is SGHRS and CDR2 is YFSETQ. The CDR3 is 15 amino acids. The CDR3 sequence is CASSPGQPGGNEQYF. In nucleotides, the CDR3 is TGCGCCAGCAGCCCTGGACAGCCGGGAGGAAACGAGCAGTACTTC.

The chain joins TRBV12-3 or TRBV12-4 to TRBJ2-4; D is unclear. The CDR3 is made up of 13 amino acids. Trimming removed 6 bases from V and 1 base from J, with 7 bases in between. The CDR3, as DNA: TGTGCCAGCAGGGAAGCGGCCAAAAACATTCAGTACTTC. Its protein is CASREAAKNIQYF.

This chain connects TRBV5-5 to TRBJ1-2; 7 bases align to TRBD1. After removal of 4 bases from V and 7 bases from J, the junction contained 10 bases not matched to a gene. Germline-derived CDR1 and CDR2 are SGHKS and YYEKEE (reference sequence). This CDR3 region has 14 residues. The CDR3 region has the DNA TGTGCCAGCAGCCTGCTGACAGGGAGTGGTGGCTACACCTTC. This gives the protein CASSLLTGSGGYTF.

The chain uses TRBV16 and TRBJ1-2; 7 positions match TRBD1. V lost 6 bases, J lost 8 bases, and 6 bases stayed unmatched. Germline loops: CDR1 KGHSY, CDR2 FQNENV. The CDR3 sequence is 12 residues long. The CDR3 bases are TGTGCCAGCAGTGATCTGACAGGGGGCTACACCTTC. Amino acid sequence: CASSDLTGGYTF.

This rearrangement joins TRBV10-3 to TRBJ1-2, with 7 bases that match TRBD1. The CDR3 has 13 residues. Germline assignment: CDR1 ENHRY and CDR2 SYGVKD. V shed 4 bases and J 8 bases; nucleotides not matched to a gene: 7. CDR3 region: CAISGSTGTGYTF. The CDR3 nucleotides read TGTGCCATCAGTGGGTCGACAGGGACCGGCTACACCTTC.

J is TRBJ1-5 and V is TRBV10-3, with 10 positions matching TRBD1. The trim removed 4 bases at V and 0 bases at J, leaving 3 bases unmatched. CDR3 length: 16 amino acids. Germline V gives CDR1 ENHRY, CDR2 SYGVKD. The CDR3 region is CAISGDRGLSNQPQHF. The CDR3 nucleotides are TGTGCCATCAGTGGGGACAGGGGCCTTAGCAATCAGCCCCAGCATTTT.

This sequence joins TRBV10-2 and TRBJ2-3; possibly TRBD2 for D (6 bases). Trimming shortened V by 7 bases and J by 10 bases, and 18 bases separated the two germline ends. CDR1 is WSHSY, CDR2 SAAADI, per germline. This CDR3 spans 13 amino acids. The CDR3 coding sequence is TGCGCCAGCACACAGCAAAGGGGCGGGGCGCAGTATTTT. Translated: CASTQQRGGAQYF.

The chain uses TRBV4-1 and TRBJ2-5, with 11 bases matching TRBD2. V trimming: 0 bases; J trimming: 3 bases; junction bases outside the gene matches: 9. In germline, CDR1 is MGHRA, CDR2 YSYEKL. The CDR3 contains 18 residues. The CDR3 region has the DNA TGCGCCAGCAGCCAAGATACCGGGACTAGCGGACCGGAAGAGACCCAGTACTTC. Protein: CASSQDTGTSGPEETQYF.

The chain recombines TRBV9 with TRBJ1-2; D gene unclear. V was pared by 6 bases and J by 7 bases, with 16 bases between. The CDR3 sequence is 13 residues long. Germline V gene lookup returns CDR1 SGDLS and CDR2 YYNGEE. CDR3 sequence (DNA): TGTGCCAGCAACGGAGAACCCCGGAGTGGCTACACCTTC. As protein: CASNGEPRSGYTF. Supplemented by reference TRBV9 and TRBJ1-2, the full variable domain reads DSGVTQTPKHLITATGQRVTLRCSPRSGDLSVYWYQQSLDQGLQFLIQYYNGEERAKGNILERFSAQQFPDLHSELNLSSLELGDSALYFCASNGEPRSGYTFGSGTRLTVV.

This rearrangement joins TRBV3-1 (or the pseudogene TRBV3-2) to TRBJ2-7; D unclear. This CDR3 is built from 14 residues. The germline CDR1 and CDR2 sequences are LGHDT and YNNKEL (reference sequence). V lost 2 bases and J lost 2, with 10 bases in between. This chain's CDR3 is CASSQPTATYEQYF. The CDR3 DNA is TGTGCCAGCAGCCAACCTACAGCAACCTACGAGCAGTACTTC.

This clone turned up a few times. J is TRBJ1-1 and V is TRBV6-5, with D tentatively TRBD1 (5 bases). The germline CDR1 and CDR2 sequences are MNHEY and SVGAGI. The CDR3 covers 14 residues. Trimming stripped 6 bases from V and 10 bases from J, with 21 bases between. CDR3 in DNA: TGTGCCAGCAGAACTTCTCCAGGGTTGGAGGGAGCTTTCTTT. Protein sequence: CASRTSPGLEGAFF.

Of note for this clone: A junction end diverges from the germline sequence, so it may reflect a read error. Other DNA sequences of this sample code for an identical CDR3. V and J are TRBV3-1 (or the pseudogene TRBV3-2) and TRBJ1-1; D is possibly TRBD1 (6 bases). Per the germline V gene, CDR1 is LGHDT and CDR2 is YNNKEL (reference sequence). The CDR3 has 14 amino acids. CDR3 DNA: TGTGCCAGTAGCCAACAGGGAGGGAACACTGAAGCTTTCTTT. Amino acids: CASSQQGGNTEAFF.

V is TRBV19 and J is TRBJ1-2; perhaps TRBD1 as D (5 bases). This CDR3 contains 16 residues. V lost 3 bases and J 2 bases, leaving 16 bases between the germline ends. Germline lookup yields CDR1 LNHDA and CDR2 SQIVND (reference sequence). The CDR3 sequence: CASSIGPGGENYGYTF. The CDR3 DNA follows: TGTGCCAGTAGTATTGGTCCAGGAGGGGAGAACTATGGCTACACCTTC.

The V call is TRBV28, the J call TRBJ2-7, with TRBD2 as a possible D gene (5 bases). The CDR3 is 12 amino acids. V was pared by 6 bases and J by 2 bases, with 8 bases between. Germline V gene data show CDR1 as MDHEN and CDR2 as SYDVKM. The CDR3 DNA reads TGTGCCAGCAGGGGAGCCCCCTACGAGCAGTACTTC. The encoded protein is CASRGAPYEQYF.

This clone was seen a few times. The V and J genes are TRBV11-1 and TRBJ1-1; 7 bases align to TRBD1. The CDR3 is 14 amino acids. Germline CDR1 reads SGHAT; CDR2 reads FQDESV (reference sequence). The V gene end was trimmed by 5 bases and the J gene end by 5 bases; junction bases not matched to a gene: 8. This CDR3 reads CASSARQGLTEAFF. Written as DNA, the CDR3 is TGTGCCAGCAGCGCTCGACAGGGTTTAACTGAAGCTTTCTTT.

This sequence joins TRBV19 and TRBJ2-7, with 7 bases that match TRBD1. The trim removed 3 bases at V and 6 bases at J, leaving 11 bases unmatched. CDR1 and CDR2 from the germline V gene are LNHDA and SQIVND (reference sequence). CDR3 length equals 15 residues. The chain's CDR3 is CASSINFGTALEQYF. The CDR3 nucleotides read TGTGCCAGTAGTATTAATTTCGGGACAGCCCTCGAGCAGTACTTC.

The chain combines TRBV7-3 with TRBJ1-6, with D unresolved. This CDR3 contains 14 residues. Per germline, CDR1 SGHTA and CDR2 FQGTGA. Trimming took 4 bases from V and 8 from J, leaving 12 bases between them. The CDR3 sequence is CASSSGSLYSPLHF. In nucleotides, the CDR3 is TGTGCCAGCAGCTCCGGGAGCTTGTATTCACCCCTCCACTTT.

V is TRBV7-9 and J is TRBJ1-1; D possibly corresponds to TRBD1 (5 bases). CDR1 SEHNR and CDR2 FQNEAQ come from the germline V gene (reference sequence). V gave up 5 bases and J gave up 11 bases, with 18 bases separating them. There are 13 residues in the CDR3. CDR3 region: CASSERLGGEAFF. DNA for the CDR3: TGTGCCAGCAGCGAGAGACTCGGAGGGGAGGCTTTCTTT.

J is TRBJ2-4 and V is TRBV3-1 (or the pseudogene TRBV3-2); 12 bases fit TRBD2. Per germline, CDR1 LGHDT and CDR2 YNNKEL (reference sequence). V lost 0 bases, J lost 9 bases, and 9 bases stayed unmatched. The CDR3 contains 17 residues. The DNA of the CDR3 is TGTGCCAGCAGCCAAGATGGACTAGCGGGACCGCCCGGCATTCAGTACTTC. It yields the protein CASSQDGLAGPPGIQYF.

This sequence joins TRBV4-1 and TRBJ1-3; D ambiguous. The V and J ends lost 0 bases and 3 bases respectively, with 3 bases between them. This CDR3 spans 13 amino acids. CDR1 and CDR2 (germline): MGHRA, YSYEKL. DNA for the CDR3: TGCGCCAGCAGCCAAGAACATGGAAACACCATATATTTT. The encoded protein is CASSQEHGNTIYF.

This sequence joins TRBV29-1 and TRBJ1-2, with D maybe TRBD1 (6 bases). With 6 bases removed from V and 3 bases from J, the gap between germline ends came to 26 bases. Germline assignment: CDR1 SQVTM and CDR2 ANQGSEA. This CDR3 is 17 amino acids long. CDR3 sequence reads: CSVTQTGTSSGDYGYTF. The CDR3 DNA reads TGCAGCGTAACCCAGACAGGCACCTCCTCCGGTGACTATGGCTACACCTTC. The variable domain in full, with the rest retrieved from reference TRBV29-1 and TRBJ1-2, is SAVISQKPSRDICQRGTSLTIQCQVDSQVTMMFWYRQQPGQSLTLIATANQGSEATYESGFVIDKFPISRPNLTFSTLTVSNMSPEDSSIYLCSVTQTGTSSGDYGYTFGSGTRLTVV.

The rearrangement links TRBV6-5 to TRBJ2-2, with D possibly being TRBD1 (6 bases). Trimming took off 5 bases at V and 3 bases at J, with 13 bases between the two ends. Looked up from germline, CDR1 is MNHEY and CDR2 is SVGAGI. This CDR3 has 15 residues. The chain's CDR3 is CASSLRTEYTGELFF. In DNA, the CDR3 is TGTGCCAGCAGTCTCAGGACAGAGTACACCGGGGAGCTGTTTTTT.

The V call is TRBV5-6, the J call TRBJ2-7; 7 bases agree with TRBD2. The CDR3 runs 15 residues. CDR1 and CDR2 (germline): SGHDT, YYEEEE. V lost 3 bases, J lost 2 bases, and 8 bases stayed unmatched. CDR3 bases: TGTGCCAGCAGCTACGGAATAGGGACTACCTACGAGCAGTACTTC. This encodes CASSYGIGTTYEQYF.

This clone was found a few times. The V call is TRBV24-1, the J call TRBJ2-1; 9 bases fit TRBD2. The CDR3 totals 16 residues. V was pared by 0 bases and J by 5 bases, with 4 bases of the junction left unmatched. CDR1 and CDR2 from the germline V gene are KGHDR and SFDVKD. CDR3 protein: CATSDLSSGDNNEQFF. The DNA for the CDR3 is TGTGCCACCAGTGATTTGTCTAGCGGGGATAACAATGAGCAGTTCTTC.